This TCR beta chain appears in the sequencing data of a study of control samples from healthy donors and cancer patients. V was trimmed by 1 base and J by 7 bases, leaving 8 bases between them. CDR3 size: 12 residues. The germline CDR1 and CDR2 sequences are GTSNPN and SVGIG (reference sequence). Generated by immunoSEQ multiplex PCR, the TCRdb table keeps only in-frame clones and is missing some. The table shows 130,000 to 150,000 clones, with about 91% occurring only once. Material for sequencing was blood. The sequence was obtained from a man between 25 and 39 years old in good health. The chain links TRBV30 to TRBJ2-1; D gene unclear. This chain's CDR3 is CAWSGHLNEQFF. In DNA, the CDR3 is TGTGCCTGGAGTGGCCACTTGAATGAGCAGTTCTTC. The complete variable domain, with remaining parts taken from reference TRBV30 and TRBJ2-1, reads SQTIHQWPATLVQPVGSPLSLECTVEGTSNPNLYWYRQAAGRGLQLLFYSVGIGQISSEVPQNLSASRPQDRQFILSSKKLLLSDSGFYLCAWSGHLNEQFFGPGTRLTVL.